The clone carrying this T cell receptor beta chain was seen a handful of times. No antigen is known for it. Sample time point: persistent/refractory GD, antithyroid drugs over 5 years with positive TRAb. Following extraction of RNA from PBMCs, that RNA was used to make the TCR library. Graves' disease was diagnosed by American Thyroid Association guidelines. An endocrinology department in Xi'an, China, recruited the patients. This entry is derived from a study of regulatory T cells in long-lasting Graves disease. The TCR beta library used iRepertoire HTBI primers with Arm-PCR amplification of CDR3. TCRdb re-called the multiplex PCR reads through MiXCR, storing one row per CDR3 protein. The top ten hold 13% to 15% of the sample, which has around 400,000 distinct CDR3 sequences, about 21% seen once. The CDR3 has 12 residues. The germline V gene has CDR1 DFQATT and CDR2 SNEGSKA (reference sequence). Study-level findings and limits: Not thyroid tissue but only peripheral blood was studied.

The input for sequencing was peripheral blood mononuclear cells (PBMCs), taken when the disease was refractory, from a patient treated with antithyroid drugs. This chain joins TRBV20-1 and TRBJ1-5, with D perhaps TRBD1 (5 bases). The origin of this receptor is a female donor with Graves disease. The CDR3 DNA follows: TGCAGCTGCGGGGGACTGAGTCAGCCCCAGCATTTT. Amino acid sequence: CSCGGLSQPQHF.